The 20 T cell receptor beta chains listed next were all sequenced from one sample in a study of early stage breast cancer tumors. The data were produced by immunoSEQ multiplex PCR, yet TCRdb's version contains in-frame clones alone and is incomplete. The sample yields about 48,000 clones, around 83% seen once. Sequencing was performed on blood. All receptors come from a person between 50 and 60 years old with breast cancer.

Concerning this clone: In this CDR3 the conserved last residue, phenylalanine or tryptophan, is missing, so a read error is likely. The gene calls are TRBV29-1 and TRBJ1-4; D uncertain. Looked up from germline, CDR1 is SQVTM and CDR2 is ANQGSEA. The length of the CDR3 is 12 residues. The V end was cut by 4 bases, the J end by 7 bases, with 10 bases between. The CDR3 sequence: CSVGFLGEKLFC. As DNA, the CDR3 is TGCAGCGTTGGGTTCCTAGGTGAAAAACTGTTTTGT.

This clone was recorded once. The chain uses TRBV7-6 and TRBJ1-4; tentatively, D is TRBD1 (5 bases). CDR3 length: 16 residues. With 0 bases removed from V and 4 bases from J, the gap between germline ends came to 12 bases. Germline V gene data show CDR1 as SGHVS and CDR2 as FNYEAQ. CDR3 coding DNA: TGTGCCAGCAGCTTAGCGGGGCTGGGGGGTAATGAAAAACTGTTTTTT. It translates to CASSLAGLGGNEKLFF.

The chain couples TRBV5-5 to TRBJ1-6; D gene ambiguous. Trimming removed 4 bases at V and 4 bases at J, with 9 bases between. This CDR3 has 14 residues. Germline assignment: CDR1 SGHKS and CDR2 YYEKEE (reference sequence). The chain's CDR3 is CASSPLQYNSPLHF. CDR3 DNA sequence: TGTGCCAGCAGCCCTTTACAGTATAATTCACCCCTCCACTTT.

This clone was seen once. The chain couples TRBV7-6 to TRBJ2-1; TRBD2 agrees at 9 bases. From germline, CDR1 is SGHVS and CDR2 FNYEAQ. With 1 base clipped from V and 9 bases from J, the junction kept 7 bases outside the gene matches. The CDR3 has 15 residues. In nucleotides, the CDR3 is TGTGCCAGCAGCTTAGGCGGCGGGGGGGCCGGTGAGCAGTTCTTC. Its translation: CASSLGGGGAGEQFF.

Regarding this clone: An end of the junction differs from the germline gene, which may be a read error. This rearrangement joins TRBV6-1 to TRBJ1-6; 9 bases align to TRBD1. The germline V gene encodes CDR1 MNHNS and CDR2 SASEGT. This CDR3 is built from 15 residues. The DNA of the CDR3 is TGTGCCAGCAGAGGAACAGGGGGCGGGAATTCGCCCCTCCACTTT. Residues: CASRGTGGGNSPLHF.

This chain uses TRBV5-1 with TRBJ2-5; 7 nucleotides match TRBD1. The V and J ends lost 2 bases and 4 bases, in that order; junction bases with no gene match: 8. Germline CDR1 and CDR2: SGHRS and YFSETQ. The CDR3 is made up of 15 amino acids. CDR3: CASSFSTGAAETQYF. The CDR3, as DNA: TGCGCCAGCAGCTTTTCTACAGGGGCTGCAGAGACCCAGTACTTC.

This sequence joins TRBV5-1 and TRBJ1-6; D unclear. Per the germline V gene, CDR1 is SGHRS and CDR2 is YFSETQ. V lost 2 bases and J 7 bases, leaving 7 bases between the germline ends. This CDR3 is 13 amino acids long. The CDR3 coding sequence is TGCGCCAGCAGCTTCAGTGACAATTCACCCCTCCACTTT. Translated: CASSFSDNSPLHF.

J is TRBJ2-3 and V is TRBV5-4; a possible D gene is TRBD2 (5 bases). Germline V gene lookup returns CDR1 SGHNT and CDR2 YYREEE (reference sequence). The germline V and J ends were trimmed by 3 bases and 5 bases, with 16 bases remaining between them. The CDR3 is 15 residues long. The CDR3 DNA is TGTGCCAGCAGCTGGCAGAAGGCGAGGGTAGATACGCAGTATTTT. It codes for CASSWQKARVDTQYF. Combining the CDR3 with reference TRBV5-4 and TRBJ2-3 gives the whole variable domain ETGVTQSPTHLIKTRGQQVTLRCSSQSGHNTVSWYQQALGQGPQFIFQYYREEENGRGNFPPRFSGLQFPNYSSELNVNALELDDSALYLCASSWQKARVDTQYFGPGTRLTVL.

This clone has a handful of counts. The rearrangement uses TRBV7-9 and TRBJ2-1; 10 bases agree with TRBD2. The germline gives CDR1 SEHNR, CDR2 FQNEAQ (reference sequence). V shed 2 bases and J 8 bases; nucleotides not matched to a gene: 6. The CDR3 spans 15 residues. The CDR3 DNA reads as TGTGCCAGCAGCTTAACGGCTAGCGGGAGCGATGAGCAGTTCTTC. As protein: CASSLTASGSDEQFF.

This clone showed up just a few times. The chain combines TRBV6-6 with TRBJ1-3; D is uncertain. Deletions cut 2 bases from V and 0 bases from J, with 5 bases between. Germline assignment: CDR1 MNHNY and CDR2 SVGAGI (reference sequence). This CDR3 contains 14 residues. The CDR3 region is CASSYGDSGNTIYF. The CDR3 DNA reads TGTGCCAGCAGTTACGGAGACTCTGGAAACACCATATATTTT.

This clone was seen just once. V and J are TRBV30 and TRBJ1-6, with a weak D call TRBD1 (5 bases). V shed 4 bases and J shed 5 bases, with 21 bases lying between them. Germline V lookup: CDR1 GTSNPN, CDR2 SVGIG (reference sequence). CDR3 length equals 17 residues. The CDR3 coding sequence is TGTGCCTGGAACCGGGACCGCCCCTATCGAAATAATTCACCCCTCCACTTT. Protein product: CAWNRDRPYRNNSPLHF. Full variable domain (missing parts from reference TRBV30 and TRBJ1-6): SQTIHQWPATLVQPVGSPLSLECTVEGTSNPNLYWYRQAAGRGLQLLFYSVGIGQISSEVPQNLSASRPQDRQFILSSKKLLLSDSGFYLCAWNRDRPYRNNSPLHFGNGTRLTVT.

Only a few counts were recorded for this clone. The CDR3 is CASSMGEKLFF. CDR3 bases: TGTGCCAGTAGTATGGGTGAAAAACTGTTTTTT. The V call is TRBV19, the J call TRBJ1-4; D is undetermined. V lost 3 bases and J 7 bases, leaving 3 bases between the germline ends. Germline CDR1 is LNHDA and CDR2 is SQIVND (reference sequence). The CDR3 runs 11 residues.

The chain links TRBV6-1 to TRBJ1-4; D is ambiguous. Germline V gene data show CDR1 as MNHNS and CDR2 as SASEGT. The CDR3 contains 15 residues. The V gene lost 1 base and the J gene lost 0 bases, with 6 bases spanning the gap. In DNA, the CDR3 is TGTGCCAGCAGTGAAGTAAGGACAACTAATGAAAAACTGTTTTTT. Translating it yields CASSEVRTTNEKLFF.

The chain joins TRBV11-2 to TRBJ2-2; unclear D gene. The length of the CDR3 is 13 residues. V dropped 4 bases and J dropped 1 base, with 4 bases sitting between them. Germline assignment: CDR1 SGHAT and CDR2 FQNNGV. CDR3 in DNA: TGTGCCAGCAGCTCACAGAACACCGGGGAGCTGTTTTTT. This sequence encodes CASSSQNTGELFF. Full variable domain (outside the CDR3, taken from reference TRBV11-2 and TRBJ2-2): EAGVAQSPRYKIIEKRQSVAFWCNPISGHATLYWYQQILGQGPKLLIQFQNNGVVDDSQLPKDRFSAERLKGVDSTLKIQPAKLEDSAVYLCASSSQNTGELFFGEGSRLTVL.

This rearrangement joins TRBV5-8 to TRBJ2-7; unclear D gene. Germline CDR1 SGHTS, CDR2 YDEGEE. Trimming cost V 0 bases and J 6 bases, with 13 bases left between them. The CDR3 length is 14 residues. The CDR3, as DNA: TGTGCCAGCAGCTTGGTGGGCCGGCAGGTCGAGCAGTACTTC. It translates to CASSLVGRQVEQYF.

The chain uses TRBV10-3 and TRBJ2-1; 9 bases align to TRBD1. V trimming: 2 bases; J trimming: 8 bases; junction bases outside the gene matches: 10. Germline V lookup: CDR1 ENHRY, CDR2 SYGVKD. The CDR3 length is 16 residues. CDR3 sequence (DNA): TGTGCCATCAGTGAGCTTATGGGACAGGGAGCCTATGAGCAGTTCTTC. Amino acids: CAISELMGQGAYEQFF.

This chain uses TRBV2 with TRBJ2-3; no clear D. This CDR3 comprises 13 residues. CDR1 SNHLY and CDR2 FYNNEI come from the germline V gene. V was shortened by 2 bases and J by 2 bases, with 5 bases between the two germline ends. DNA of the CDR3: TGTGCCAGCAGTGAACTATACACAGATACGCAGTATTTT. Its protein is CASSELYTDTQYF.

This chain links TRBV27 with TRBJ2-3; D gene ambiguous. The germline CDR1 and CDR2 sequences are MNHEY and SMNVEV (reference sequence). CDR3 length equals 13 residues. The V and J ends lost 8 bases and 7 bases respectively, with 16 bases between them. CDR3 sequence: CASGIARRNTQYF. For the CDR3, the DNA is TGTGCCAGCGGAATCGCCCGAAGGAATACGCAGTATTTT.

CDR3 region: CASSRTVNSNQPQHF. The CDR3 DNA follows: TGTGCCAGCAGTCGGACGGTAAATAGCAATCAGCCCCAGCATTTT. The chain combines TRBV6-1 with TRBJ1-5; D is undetermined. Per the germline V gene, CDR1 is MNHNS and CDR2 is SASEGT. This CDR3 is 15 amino acids long. V lost 5 bases, J lost 0 bases, and 11 bases lay in between.

The chain recombines TRBV4-2 with TRBJ2-7; tentative D call: TRBD2 (6 bases). The CDR3 length is 15 residues. Trimming cost V 0 bases and J 3 bases, with 12 bases left between them. Germline loops: CDR1 LGHNA, CDR2 YNFKEQ. CDR3 sequence: CASSQDRVGGYEQYF. Written as DNA, the CDR3 is TGTGCCAGCAGCCAAGATCGGGTCGGGGGCTACGAGCAGTACTTC.